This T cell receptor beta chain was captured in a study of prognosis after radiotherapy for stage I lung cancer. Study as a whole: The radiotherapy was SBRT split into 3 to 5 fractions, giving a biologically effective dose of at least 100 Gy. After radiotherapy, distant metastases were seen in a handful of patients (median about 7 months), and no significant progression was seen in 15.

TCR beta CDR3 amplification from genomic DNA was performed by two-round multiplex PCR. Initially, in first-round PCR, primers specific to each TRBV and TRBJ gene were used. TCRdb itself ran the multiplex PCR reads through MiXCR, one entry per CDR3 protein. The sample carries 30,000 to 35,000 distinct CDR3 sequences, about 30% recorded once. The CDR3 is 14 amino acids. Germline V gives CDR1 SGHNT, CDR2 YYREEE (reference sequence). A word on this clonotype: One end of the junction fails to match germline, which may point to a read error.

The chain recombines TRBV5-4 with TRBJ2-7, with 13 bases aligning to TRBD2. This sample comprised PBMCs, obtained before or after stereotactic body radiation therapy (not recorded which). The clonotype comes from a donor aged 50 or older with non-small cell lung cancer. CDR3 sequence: CASSLGTSGREQHF. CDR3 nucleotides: TGTGCCAGCAGCTTGGGGACTAGCGGGAGAGAGCAGCACTTC. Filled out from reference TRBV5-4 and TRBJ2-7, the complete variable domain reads ETGVTQSPTHLIKTRGQQVTLRCSSQSGHNTVSWYQQALGQGPQFIFQYYREEENGRGNFPPRFSGLQFPNYSSELNVNALELDDSALYLCASSLGTSGREQHFGPGTRLTVT.